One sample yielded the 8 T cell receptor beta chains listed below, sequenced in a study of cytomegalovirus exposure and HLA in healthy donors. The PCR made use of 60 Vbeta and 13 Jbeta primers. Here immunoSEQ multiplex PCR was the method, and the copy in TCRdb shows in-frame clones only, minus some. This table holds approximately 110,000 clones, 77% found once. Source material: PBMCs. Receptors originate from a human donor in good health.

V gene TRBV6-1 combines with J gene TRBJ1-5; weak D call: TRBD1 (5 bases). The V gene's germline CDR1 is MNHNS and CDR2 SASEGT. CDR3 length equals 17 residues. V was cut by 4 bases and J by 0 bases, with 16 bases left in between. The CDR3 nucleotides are TGTGCCAGCAGTGGTAGGACAAACTTTAATAGCAATCAGCCCCAGCATTTT. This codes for CASSGRTNFNSNQPQHF.

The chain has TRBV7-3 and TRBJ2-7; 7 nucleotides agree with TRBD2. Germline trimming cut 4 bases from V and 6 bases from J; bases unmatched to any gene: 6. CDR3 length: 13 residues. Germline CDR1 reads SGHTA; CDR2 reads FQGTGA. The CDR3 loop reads CASSSSWGGEQYF. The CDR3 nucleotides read TGTGCCAGCAGCTCGTCGTGGGGGGGCGAGCAGTACTTC.

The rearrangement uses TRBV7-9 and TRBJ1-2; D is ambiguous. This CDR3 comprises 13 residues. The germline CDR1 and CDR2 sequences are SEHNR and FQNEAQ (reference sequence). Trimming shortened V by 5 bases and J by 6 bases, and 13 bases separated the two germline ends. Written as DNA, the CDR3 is TGTGCCAGCAGCCCTAGGCAGTTGGATGGCTACACCTTC. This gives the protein CASSPRQLDGYTF.

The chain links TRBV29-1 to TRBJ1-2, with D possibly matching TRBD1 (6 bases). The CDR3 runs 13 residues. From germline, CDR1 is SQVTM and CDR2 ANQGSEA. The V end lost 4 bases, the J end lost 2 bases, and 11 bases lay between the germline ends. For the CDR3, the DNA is TGCAGCGTTGGGACAGACCTAAACTATGGCTACACCTTC. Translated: CSVGTDLNYGYTF.

The CDR3 reads CASSSGGSPYEQYF. As DNA, the CDR3 is TGTGCCAGCAGCTCGGGTGGCAGCCCCTACGAGCAGTACTTC. The J gene is TRBJ2-7, the V gene TRBV11-1; unclear D gene. Per germline, CDR1 SGHAT and CDR2 FQDESV (reference sequence). This CDR3 is 14 amino acids long. The germline V and J ends were trimmed by 4 bases and 2 bases, with 12 bases remaining between them. Combining the CDR3 with reference TRBV11-1 and TRBJ2-7 gives the whole variable domain EAEVAQSPRYKITEKSQAVAFWCDPISGHATLYWYRQILGQGPELLVQFQDESVVDDSQLPKDRFSAERLKGVDSTLKIQPAELGDSAMYLCASSSGGSPYEQYFGPGTRLTVT.

The CDR3 region is CASSFGTSGTYEQYF. The CDR3 nucleotides are TGTGCCAGCAGCTTCGGGACTAGCGGGACCTACGAGCAGTACTTC. This chain uses TRBV5-4 with TRBJ2-5, with 13 bases matching TRBD2. The better agreement between TRBJ2-7 and the DNA end casts doubt on the J call. Germline V gene data show CDR1 as SGHNT and CDR2 as YYREEE (reference sequence). This CDR3 is 15 amino acids long.

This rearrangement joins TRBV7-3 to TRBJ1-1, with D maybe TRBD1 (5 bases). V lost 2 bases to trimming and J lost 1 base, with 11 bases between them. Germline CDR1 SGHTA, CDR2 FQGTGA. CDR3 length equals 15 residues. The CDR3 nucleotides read TGTGCCAGCAGCTTAGGGGGGACCGCGAACACTGAAGCTTTCTTT. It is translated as CASSLGGTANTEAFF.

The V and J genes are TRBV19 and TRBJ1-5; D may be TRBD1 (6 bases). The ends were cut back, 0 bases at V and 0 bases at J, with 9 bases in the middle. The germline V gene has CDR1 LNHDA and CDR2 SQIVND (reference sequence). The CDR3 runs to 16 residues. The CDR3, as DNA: TGTGCCAGTAGTATAGATACAGGGTTTAGCAATCAGCCCCAGCATTTT. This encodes CASSIDTGFSNQPQHF. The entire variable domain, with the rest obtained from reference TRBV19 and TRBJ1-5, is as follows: DGGITQSPKYLFRKEGQNVTLSCEQNLNHDAMYWYRQDPGQGLRLIYYSQIVNDFQKGDIAEGYSVSREKKESFPLTVTSAQKNPTAFYLCASSIDTGFSNQPQHFGDGTRLSIL.